The 32 T cell receptor beta chains below come from one sample, sequenced in a study of monozygotic twins with inflammatory bowel disease. Reanalyzing the 5' RACE reads, TCRdb keeps one entry per CDR3 protein, without DNA. The listing contains approximately 100,000 distinct CDR3 sequences. The sequenced material came from blood. Receptors originate from a human donor with ulcerative colitis or Crohn's disease, or a healthy co-twin of an affected twin (not recorded which).

CDR3 residues: CASSYGTVIAF. The chain combines TRBV28 with TRBJ1-2; there is no DNA to check the TCRdb D call of TRBD1. The CDR3 length is 11 residues. CDR1 MDHEN and CDR2 SYDVKM come from the germline V gene.

V gene TRBV7-9 combines with J gene TRBJ2-2; TCRdb gives TRBD1 as the D gene, but with no DNA this cannot be confirmed. Germline-derived CDR1 and CDR2 are SEHNR and FQNEAQ (reference sequence). This CDR3 has 17 amino acids. CDR3: CASRQRQGALKTGELFF.

The CDR3 loop is CASSVFASGLRNHEQYF. The chain is built from TRBV11-1 and TRBJ2-7; TCRdb proposes TRBD2, but this gene call is untestable without DNA. From germline, CDR1 is SGHAT and CDR2 FQDESV (reference sequence). This CDR3 is 17 amino acids long.

CDR3 loop: CASSLSVLYEQYF. The gene calls are TRBV7-9 and TRBJ2-7; TCRdb gives TRBD2 as the D gene, but with no DNA this cannot be confirmed. This CDR3 has 13 amino acids. Germline CDR1 SEHNR, CDR2 FQNEAQ (reference sequence).

The chain recombines TRBV6-1 with TRBJ2-7; TCRdb calls TRBD2, which cannot be checked without DNA. The germline V gene has CDR1 MNHNS and CDR2 SASEGT. The CDR3 totals 15 residues. The CDR3 is CASSEEGGRDYEQYF.

This CDR3 is CASSLLGNNEKLFF. The chain has TRBV5-1 and TRBJ1-4. The CDR3 is 14 residues long. The V gene's germline CDR1 is SGHRS and CDR2 YFSETQ. Variable domain in full (rest from reference TRBV5-1 and TRBJ1-4): KAGVTQTPRYLIKTRGQQVTLSCSPISGHRSVSWYQQTPGQGLQFLFEYFSETQRNKGNFPGRFSGRQFSNSRSEMNVSTLELGDSALYLCASSLLGNNEKLFFGSGTQLSVL.

This chain joins TRBV5-1 and TRBJ2-7; TCRdb calls TRBD2, which cannot be checked without DNA. The CDR3 is made up of 15 amino acids. The germline V gene encodes CDR1 SGHRS and CDR2 YFSETQ. This CDR3 is CASSVGLAGTGEQYF.

The rearrangement uses TRBV5-1 and TRBJ2-2; TCRdb selects TRBD1, and the lack of DNA leaves this call unchecked. The CDR3 sequence is 16 residues long. Per the germline V gene, CDR1 is SGHRS and CDR2 is YFSETQ. The CDR3 loop is CASSLGVTGNTGELFF.

The chain links TRBV12-3 or TRBV12-4 to TRBJ2-3; as DNA is missing, the TRBD1 call by TCRdb cannot be tested. The CDR3 runs 13 residues. This chain's CDR3 is CASSLDIADTQYF.

The chain uses TRBV7-9 and TRBJ2-7; TCRdb names TRBD1, which stays unverified in the absence of DNA. Germline V lookup: CDR1 SEHNR, CDR2 FQNEAQ (reference sequence). This CDR3 has 17 amino acids. The chain's CDR3 is CASSLAPRTGGLYEQYF. Complete variable domain (other parts from reference TRBV7-9 and TRBJ2-7): DTGVSQNPRHKITKRGQNVTFRCDPISEHNRLYWYRQTLGQGPEFLTYFQNEAQLEKSRLLSDRFSAERPKGSFSTLEIQRTEQGDSAMYLCASSLAPRTGGLYEQYFGPGTRLTVT.

This rearrangement joins TRBV7-9 to TRBJ1-1. Germline-derived CDR1 and CDR2 are SEHNR and FQNEAQ (reference sequence). This CDR3 has 13 residues. The CDR3 sequence: CASSLGPDTGAFF.

The chain links TRBV27 to TRBJ1-1; no DNA is available, so the TRBD1 call from TCRdb remains unchecked. The CDR3 runs to 14 residues. CDR1 is MNHEY and CDR2 is SMNVEV in the germline V gene (reference sequence). The CDR3 reads CASSEWGAGTEAFF.

This chain connects TRBV5-6 to TRBJ1-5; absent DNA, TCRdb's TRBD1 call cannot be checked. This CDR3 comprises 15 residues. Per germline, CDR1 SGHDT and CDR2 YYEEEE. The CDR3 sequence: CASSLATGKNQPQHF.

V gene TRBV6-5 combines with J gene TRBJ1-6; TCRdb proposes TRBD1, but this gene call is untestable without DNA. CDR3 length: 13 amino acids. Germline V gene sequence: CDR1 MNHEY, CDR2 SVGAGI. CDR3: CAARGGRDSPLHF.

The chain combines TRBV18 with TRBJ1-2; TCRdb designates TRBD1, a call that cannot be tested without DNA. CDR1 is KGHSH, CDR2 LQKENI, per germline. CDR3 length equals 14 residues. CDR3 residues: CASSAGDRDNGYTF.

The rearrangement links TRBV20-1 to TRBJ2-1. Germline CDR1 DFQATT, CDR2 SNEGSKA (reference sequence). The CDR3 loop spans 11 amino acids. The CDR3 reads CSLGTLNEQFF.

The chain joins TRBV6-1 to TRBJ1-2. Germline V lookup: CDR1 MNHNS, CDR2 SASEGT. The CDR3 has 14 residues. The CDR3 region is CASSEDHSNYGYTF.

V usage is TRBV6-1 and J usage is TRBJ1-5; TCRdb's D gene call, TRBD1, goes unchecked for lack of DNA. Germline V gives CDR1 MNHNS, CDR2 SASEGT. The CDR3 extends over 13 amino acids. The CDR3 here is CASRAWGAGSQHF.

This chain uses TRBV2 with TRBJ1-2; TCRdb selects TRBD1, and the lack of DNA leaves this call unchecked. The V gene's germline CDR1 is SNHLY and CDR2 FYNNEI. The CDR3 length is 12 residues. The CDR3 region is CASKGTEDGYTF.

This chain uses TRBV15 with TRBJ2-1. From germline, CDR1 is LNHNV and CDR2 YYDKDF (reference sequence). This CDR3 contains 13 residues. The CDR3 loop is CATSRAYWFEQFF.

The chain couples TRBV5-1 to TRBJ1-3; the TCRdb D gene call, TRBD1, has no DNA to confirm it. This CDR3 contains 16 residues. Germline lookup yields CDR1 SGHRS and CDR2 YFSETQ. CDR3 sequence: CASSLDSPAYGNTIYF.

The J gene is TRBJ2-7, the V gene TRBV7-8. The CDR3 extends over 12 amino acids. CDR1 is SGHVS, CDR2 FQNEAQ, per germline. CDR3 sequence: CASSPTAYEQYF.

The chain recombines TRBV3-1 with TRBJ1-1; lacking DNA, the TRBD1 call made by TCRdb goes unchecked. Germline CDR1 and CDR2: LGHDT and YNNKEL (reference sequence). The CDR3 spans 12 residues. This CDR3 reads CASSRALSGAFF.

The J gene is TRBJ2-7, the V gene TRBV7-8; with no DNA, the TCRdb D assignment of TRBD2 cannot be verified. The CDR3 consists of 14 residues. The germline V gene has CDR1 SGHVS and CDR2 FQNEAQ. This CDR3 is CASSMTSGAYEQYF.

The rearrangement uses TRBV10-3 and TRBJ2-4; TCRdb's assignment of TRBD1 cannot be checked, as there is no DNA. The CDR3 spans 15 residues. Germline loops: CDR1 ENHRY, CDR2 SYGVKD. This CDR3 reads CAISFRAGAKNIQYF.

The gene calls are TRBV6-1 and TRBJ2-2. Germline-derived CDR1 and CDR2 are MNHNS and SASEGT. CDR3 length: 14 amino acids. The CDR3 here is CASSVLDPAGELFF.

This chain's CDR3 is CASSLTSGSTDTQYF. The chain joins TRBV5-5 to TRBJ2-3; lacking DNA, the TRBD2 call made by TCRdb goes unchecked. This CDR3 is built from 15 residues. Germline V gene data show CDR1 as SGHKS and CDR2 as YYEKEE (reference sequence).

The genes are TRBV28 and TRBJ2-3; TCRdb gives TRBD1 as the D gene, but with no DNA this cannot be confirmed. The CDR3 has 13 amino acids. CDR1 is MDHEN, CDR2 SYDVKM, per germline. CDR3 amino acids: CASVPPSTDTQYF.

The V gene is TRBV4-2, the J gene TRBJ2-2; TCRdb reports TRBD2, a call that lacks DNA to check it against. Germline CDR1 is LGHNA and CDR2 is YNFKEQ. The CDR3 is 16 residues long. This CDR3 is CASSQEVARSTGELFF.

V and J are TRBV19 and TRBJ1-4; with no DNA, the TCRdb D assignment of TRBD1 cannot be verified. The V gene's germline CDR1 is LNHDA and CDR2 SQIVND (reference sequence). The CDR3 is 13 residues long. This chain's CDR3 is CASNDSGREKLFF.

V usage is TRBV4-1 and J usage is TRBJ1-2; TCRdb reports TRBD1, a call that lacks DNA to check it against. The CDR3 is 17 amino acids. Looked up from germline, CDR1 is MGHRA and CDR2 is YSYEKL. The CDR3 sequence is CASSQKTGGPGSYGYTF.

The V call is TRBV7-6, the J call TRBJ2-1; the TRBD2 assignment by TCRdb is unverifiable without DNA. The CDR3 is made up of 16 amino acids. The germline V gene encodes CDR1 SGHVS and CDR2 FNYEAQ. CDR3 sequence: CASSPLIGDGSGEQFF.